This TCR beta chain originates from a study of PD-1 blockade in classical Hodgkin lymphoma. Study results and limitations: Reasons behind the repertoire differences stay unclear, perhaps disease activity or earlier therapy. Diminished baseline TCR diversity has been reported in newly diagnosed patients relative to healthy donors.

V gave up 3 bases and J gave up 4 bases, with 19 bases separating them. Germline V gene data show CDR1 as SEHNR and CDR2 as FQNEAQ (reference sequence). The CDR3 covers 17 residues. Notes on this clone: The antigen remains unidentified.

Regarding time point: newly diagnosed, previously untreated cHL patient sample. The study compared against PBMCs from newly diagnosed, untreated classical Hodgkin lymphoma. This table comes from immunoSEQ multiplex PCR, and its TCRdb copy is limited to in-frame clones, with some not included. The data show about 25,000 clones, with around 94% seen just once and about 3.7% held by the top ten. Sample: peripheral blood mononuclear cells (PBMCs). This chain links TRBV7-9 with TRBJ2-1; tentative D call: TRBD2 (6 bases). The TCR sequence derives from a human donor with classical Hodgkin lymphoma. Written as DNA, the CDR3 is TGTGCCAGCAGCTTTAACCGACAAGGTGCGGGGTACAATGAGCAGTTCTTC. Its protein product is CASSFNRQGAGYNEQFF.